This TCR beta chain was retrieved from a study of blood T cell repertoires in COVID-19. In the study overall: The analysed material was cDNA or gDNA that came from T cells, B-cell-depleted T cells, or PBMCs.

Concerning this clone: This sample also contains other DNA sequences that code for the same CDR3.

Clones were sequenced by immunoSEQ multiplex PCR, and TCRdb holds only the in-frame ones, with some missing. The sample contains some 130,000 clones, about four fifths of which appear only once. The V and J ends lost 2 bases and 0 bases respectively, with 11 bases between them. The CDR3 extends over 17 amino acids. Germline loops: CDR1 SNHLY, CDR2 FYNNEI. Specimen: PBMCs or T cells enriched from blood (not recorded which). The chain employs TRBV2 and TRBJ1-6; D unresolved. The receptor's source is a man in his thirties or forties who had recovered from COVID-19. The CDR3 DNA follows: TGTGCCAGCAGTGAATCTAGCACTAGCTCCTATAATTCACCCCTCCACTTT. Translated: CASSESSTSSYNSPLHF.